These T cell receptor beta chains were read from a single sample in a study of cytomegalovirus exposure and HLA in healthy donors. Generated by immunoSEQ multiplex PCR, the TCRdb table keeps only in-frame clones and is missing some. The data show roughly 150,000 clones, about 75% seen once. The source material was PBMCs. The receptors stem from a woman in her twenties or thirties in good health and CMV-seronegative. Each CDR3 is given with its conserved first and last residue. Each record gives: D gene, V gene, clone size, J gene, CDR3 protein, CDR3 DNA. A D gene is named only where the DNA matches it firmly. Rows may omit the clone size; those that give it use once, few, many or a size class.

>TRBD2|TRBV7-2|-|TRBJ2-3
CASSWTLAGGPSTDTQYF
TGTGCCAGCAGCTGGACACTAGCGGGAGGGCCTAGCACAGATACGCAGTATTTT
>-|TRBV19|-|TRBJ2-5
CASSPQGRGETQYF
TGTGCCAGCTCCCCCCAGGGCAGGGGAGAGACCCAGTACTTC
>TRBD2|TRBV6-5|-|TRBJ2-1
CASSYSAVAGGYEQFF
TGTGCCAGCAGTTACTCCGCGGTAGCGGGAGGGTATGAGCAGTTCTTC
>TRBD1|TRBV7-2|-|TRBJ1-2
CASSPDRDHGYTF
TGTGCCAGCAGCCCGGACAGGGACCATGGCTACACCTTC
>-|TRBV15|-|TRBJ2-1
CATSRDAGSWGEQFF
TGTGCCACCAGCAGGGATGCGGGGTCATGGGGTGAGCAGTTCTTC
>TRBD2|TRBV2|once|TRBJ2-2
CASTQLGLAGTGELFF
TGTGCCAGCACCCAGCTTGGGCTAGCGGGTACCGGGGAGCTGTTTTTT
>TRBD1|TRBV6-1|-|TRBJ1-2
CASSVLSTGPRGYTF
TGTGCCAGCAGTGTACTCTCGACAGGGCCGCGCGGCTACACCTTC
>-|TRBV11-3|-|TRBJ2-1
CASSNREGTYNEQFF
TGTGCCAGCAGTAACAGGGAAGGGACCTACAATGAGCAGTTCTTC
>-|TRBV15|-|TRBJ2-2
CATSRGANGELFF
TGTGCCACCAGCAGAGGAGCGAACGGGGAGCTGTTTTTT
>-|TRBV5-6|few|TRBJ2-6
CASRHSGANVLTF
TGTGCCAGCAGACACTCTGGGGCCAACGTCCTGACTTTC
>-|TRBV21-1|few|TRBJ2-1
CASRPGLAGVAPHNEQFF
TGTGCCAGCAGGCCGGGACTAGCGGGAGTTGCGCCCCACAATGAGCAGTTCTTC
>-|TRBV6-5|-|TRBJ2-3
CASSSSGGRSTDTQYF
-
>TRBD1|TRBV7-3|-|TRBJ1-2
CASSPTGGAWTF
TGTGCCAGCAGCCCGACAGGGGGCGCGTGGACCTTC
>-|TRBV28|-|TRBJ1-5
CASSLPLQGQPQHF
TGTGCCAGCAGTTTACCCCTACAGGGTCAGCCCCAGCATTTT
>-|TRBV7-9|-|TRBJ1-1
CASASTRAGRDTEAFF
TGTGCCAGCGCATCCACCCGGGCAGGGAGGGACACTGAAGCTTTCTTT
>-|TRBV4-2|-|TRBJ1-2
CASSQDRGGNGYTF
TGTGCCAGCAGCCAAGATCGGGGGGGAAATGGCTACACCTTC
>-|TRBV9|-|TRBJ2-2
CASSPQGGAVHGELFF
TGTGCCAGCAGCCCCCAAGGGGGAGCAGTTCACGGGGAGCTGTTTTTT
>TRBD1|TRBV6-6|-|TRBJ1-1
CASSMVGTVEAFF
TGTGCCAGCAGTATGGTGGGGACAGTTGAAGCTTTCTTT
>-|TRBV2|-|TRBJ1-2
CASSANRDGYTF
TGTGCCAGCAGTGCAAACAGGGACGGCTACACCTTC
>-|TRBV29-1|-|TRBJ1-2
CSALSTSGEYGYTF
TGCAGCGCTTTATCAACGTCAGGGGAGTATGGCTACACCTTC
>TRBD2|TRBV9|-|TRBJ2-1
CASSVTSGNNEQFF
TGTGCCAGCAGCGTAACTAGCGGGAACAATGAGCAGTTCTTC
>-|TRBV6-5|-|TRBJ1-6
CASSSDSRPLHF
TGTGCCAGCAGTTCTGATAGTCGACCCCTCCACTTT
>-|TRBV4-2|-|TRBJ2-1
CASSRTGEEQFF
TGTGCCAGCAGCCGCACTGGTGAAGAGCAGTTCTTC
>-|TRBV6-5|-|TRBJ1-1
CASSAGDDTEAFF
TGTGCCAGCAGTGCAGGTGACGACACTGAAGCTTTCTTT
>TRBD1|TRBV27|-|TRBJ1-4
CASSSGQGLLEKLFF
TGTGCCAGCAGTTCGGGACAGGGTCTACTTGAAAAACTGTTTTTT
>-|TRBV2|-|TRBJ2-5
CASSSGIWGGRETQYF
TGTGCCAGCAGCAGTGGGATATGGGGGGGGCGCGAGACCCAGTACTTC
>TRBD1|TRBV5-1|-|TRBJ2-3
CASSSGTATDTQYF
TGCGCCAGCAGCTCGGGGACAGCAACAGATACGCAGTATTTT
>-|TRBV19|-|TRBJ2-5
CASSISAGQQETQYF
TGTGCCAGTAGTATTTCGGCGGGACAGCAAGAGACCCAGTACTTC
>TRBD1|TRBV5-1|-|TRBJ2-7
CASSSSGTAYEQYF
TGCGCCAGCAGCTCCTCTGGGACAGCCTACGAGCAGTACTTC